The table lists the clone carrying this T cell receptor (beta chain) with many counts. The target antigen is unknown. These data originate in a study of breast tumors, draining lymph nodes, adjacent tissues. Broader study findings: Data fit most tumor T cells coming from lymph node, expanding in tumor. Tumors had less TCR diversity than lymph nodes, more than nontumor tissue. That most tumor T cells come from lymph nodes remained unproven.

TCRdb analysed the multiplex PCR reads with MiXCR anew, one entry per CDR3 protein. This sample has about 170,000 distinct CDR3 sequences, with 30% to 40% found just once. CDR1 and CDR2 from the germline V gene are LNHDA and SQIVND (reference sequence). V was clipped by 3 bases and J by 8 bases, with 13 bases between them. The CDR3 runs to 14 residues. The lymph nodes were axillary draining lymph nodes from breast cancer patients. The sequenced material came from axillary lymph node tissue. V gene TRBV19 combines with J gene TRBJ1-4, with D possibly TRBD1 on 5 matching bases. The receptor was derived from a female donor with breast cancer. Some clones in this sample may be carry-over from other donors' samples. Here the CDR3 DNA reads TGTGCCAGTAGTATCAGGAGGGGCGGCGAAAAACTGTTTTTT. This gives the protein CASSIRRGGEKLFF.